These T cell receptor beta chains were read from a single sample in a study of metastatic and nonmetastatic thyroid tumors. With MiXCR, TCRdb called clones anew from the PCR reads. The sample includes under 100,000 clones, 8% to 9.5% of them seen just once. Sequencing used blood. The origin of the receptors is a female donor with papillary thyroid cancer or a benign thyroid nodule (not recorded which). Some clones in this sample may be carry-over from other donors' samples. Each CDR3 is given with its conserved first and last residue. The order of the fields is D gene, clone size, V gene, J gene, CDR3 DNA, CDR3 protein. A D gene is named only where the DNA matches it firmly. Expanded clones get a size class; other rows say once, few or many, or leave the size out.

d_call: TRBD1; clone_size: many; v_call: TRBV30; j_call: TRBJ2-7; cdr3_nt: TGTGCCTGGGATTATTCGGGGACAGGAGCCTACGAGCAGTACTTC; cdr3_aa: CAWDYSGTGAYEQYF
d_call: TRBD1; clone_size: many; v_call: TRBV12-3/TRBV12-4; j_call: TRBJ1-1; cdr3_nt: TGTGCCAGCAGTCCCCGGACAGGGATAAACACTGAAGCTTTCTTT; cdr3_aa: CASSPRTGINTEAFF
d_call: TRBD2; clone_size: many; v_call: TRBV6-1; j_call: TRBJ2-1; cdr3_nt: TGTGCCAGCACGGACTCCTGGCGGGGGGGGCAGGGTGAGCAGTTCTTC; cdr3_aa: CASTDSWRGGQGEQFF
d_call: .; clone_size: many; v_call: TRBV5-1; j_call: TRBJ1-2; cdr3_nt: TGCGCCAGCTCTCGCAATGGGCAAGTCCTTAACTATGGCTACACCTTC; cdr3_aa: CASSRNGQVLNYGYTF
d_call: TRBD1; clone_size: .; v_call: TRBV24-1; j_call: TRBJ2-5; cdr3_nt: TGTGCCACCAGTGATACCGGGACAGGGAGAGAGACCCAGCACTTC; cdr3_aa: CATSDTGTGRETQHF
d_call: .; clone_size: .; v_call: TRBV6-6; j_call: TRBJ2-7; cdr3_nt: TGTGCCAGCAGTTACGCAGGCAGGGAAGGCGAGCAGTACTTC; cdr3_aa: CASSYAGREGEQYF
d_call: .; clone_size: .; v_call: TRBV6-1; j_call: TRBJ2-7; cdr3_nt: TGTGCCAGCAGTGTGTCGGGGGAAGTCTCCTACGAGCAGTACTTC; cdr3_aa: CASSVSGEVSYEQYF
d_call: .; clone_size: many; v_call: TRBV6-1; j_call: TRBJ1-5; cdr3_nt: TGTGCCAGCAGCCGACAAGACAATCAGCCCCAGCATTTT; cdr3_aa: CASSRQDNQPQHF
d_call: .; clone_size: few; v_call: TRBV20-1; j_call: TRBJ2-5; cdr3_nt: TGCAGCGCTAGACAGGAGACCCAGTACTTC; cdr3_aa: CSARQETQYF
d_call: .; clone_size: many; v_call: TRBV7-9; j_call: TRBJ2-7; cdr3_nt: TGTGCCAGCAGCCTTGAGCCGACAGCCTACGAGCAGTACTTC; cdr3_aa: CASSLEPTAYEQYF
d_call: TRBD1; clone_size: many; v_call: TRBV20-1; j_call: TRBJ1-1; cdr3_nt: TGCAGTGCCAGGACAGGGGAAACTGAAGCTTTCTTT; cdr3_aa: CSARTGETEAFF
d_call: TRBD1; clone_size: many; v_call: TRBV5-1; j_call: TRBJ1-4; cdr3_nt: TGCGCCAGCAGCTTGGGGGCAGGGGGGGCGACTAATGAAAAACTGTTTTTT; cdr3_aa: CASSLGAGGATNEKLFF
d_call: TRBD2; clone_size: many; v_call: TRBV5-1; j_call: TRBJ2-1; cdr3_nt: TGCGCCAGCAGCCTACCTAGCGGGGGGGCCCTCAATGAGCAGTTCTTC; cdr3_aa: CASSLPSGGALNEQFF
d_call: .; clone_size: many; v_call: TRBV28; j_call: TRBJ1-1; cdr3_nt: TGTGCCGGACAACAGACCATGAACACTGAAGCTTTCTTT; cdr3_aa: CAGQQTMNTEAFF
d_call: TRBD2; clone_size: many; v_call: TRBV11-2; j_call: TRBJ2-2; cdr3_nt: TGTGCCAGCAGCGCCTACCCTCGGGGCGGGGGGGCCCGAGCCGGGGAGCTGTTTTTT; cdr3_aa: CASSAYPRGGGARAGELFF
d_call: .; clone_size: .; v_call: TRBV19; j_call: TRBJ1-2; cdr3_nt: TGTGCCAGTAGTTCTGAGGGAGAAGTTGGCTACACATTC; cdr3_aa: CASSSEGEVGYTF
d_call: TRBD1; clone_size: few; v_call: TRBV11-2; j_call: TRBJ1-6; cdr3_nt: TGTGCCAGCAGCTTAGGGACAGGGACCCTCCACTTT; cdr3_aa: CASSLGTGTLHF
d_call: .; clone_size: many; v_call: TRBV11-2; j_call: TRBJ2-3; cdr3_nt: TGTGCCAGCAGCGCAGGACAAAGCGGGCCCACAGATACGCAGTATTTT; cdr3_aa: CASSAGQSGPTDTQYF
d_call: .; clone_size: many; v_call: TRBV7-3; j_call: TRBJ2-3; cdr3_nt: TGTGCCAGCAGCTCTAGTGGAGATACGCAGTATTTT; cdr3_aa: CASSSSGDTQYF
d_call: .; clone_size: few; v_call: TRBV5-4; j_call: TRBJ1-2; cdr3_nt: TGTGCCAGCAGCTCGGGGCCTGCGGTCACCTTC; cdr3_aa: CASSSGPAVTF
d_call: .; clone_size: many; v_call: TRBV11-2; j_call: TRBJ2-2; cdr3_nt: TGTGCCAGCAGCTGGGCGGCGACTCTCAACACCGGGGAGCTGTTTTTT; cdr3_aa: CASSWAATLNTGELFF
d_call: TRBD2; clone_size: many; v_call: TRBV28; j_call: TRBJ2-3; cdr3_nt: TGTGCCAGCAGTCCCATAGCGGGGGGGGATGCAGATACGCAGTATTTT; cdr3_aa: CASSPIAGGDADTQYF
d_call: .; clone_size: many; v_call: TRBV20-1; j_call: TRBJ2-3; cdr3_nt: TGCAGTGCTAGAAAAACGGAGTTGGGAGATACGCAGTATTTT; cdr3_aa: CSARKTELGDTQYF
d_call: TRBD1; clone_size: few; v_call: TRBV7-6; j_call: TRBJ1-2; cdr3_nt: TGTGCCAGCAGCTTAGCGGCCGCAGACAGGGGCTATGGCTACACCTTC; cdr3_aa: CASSLAAADRGYGYTF
d_call: TRBD1; clone_size: many; v_call: TRBV10-3; j_call: TRBJ1-6; cdr3_nt: TGTGCCTCGGGGACAGGGGACAATTCACCCCTCCACTTT; cdr3_aa: CASGTGDNSPLHF
d_call: TRBD2; clone_size: few; v_call: TRBV10-1; j_call: TRBJ2-7; cdr3_nt: TGCGCCAGCAGTGCGGGAGGACTAGCCTACGAGCAGTACTTC; cdr3_aa: CASSAGGLAYEQYF
d_call: .; clone_size: .; v_call: TRBV6-1; j_call: TRBJ1-2; cdr3_nt: TGTGCCAGCAGTGATGGGGGAGCTAACTATGGCTACACCTTC; cdr3_aa: CASSDGGANYGYTF